This T cell receptor (beta chain) was found in a study of T cells in Graves' hyperthyroidism and ophthalmopathy (dated by TCRdb to the late 2010s). Some background on the complete study: Peripheral blood was sampled at the time of initial diagnosis, prior to any treatment. Prospective prediction of ophthalmopathy was tested in an independent validation cohort of 18 hyperthyroidism patients and 15 to 17 patients who later progressed to ophthalmopathy. A discovery cohort of roughly 100 patients, about 40 with Graves' ophthalmopathy and roughly 59 with stable Graves' hyperthyroidism, was used to find distinguishing TCR V-J signatures. The study also compared thyroid tissue and blood T-cell repertoires from about six Graves' hyperthyroidism patients. TCR Vbeta CDR3 sequencing of roughly 140 peripheral blood samples (about 45 ophthalmopathy, about 74 hyperthyroidism and roughly 17 progressor patients) is reported in the paper. After sampling, hyperthyroidism patients received methimazole starting at 30 mg daily, and ophthalmopathy patients received high-dose intravenous methylprednisolone. The 95 to 100 discovery patients were divided at random into training and test sets in a 7:3 ratio.

Hyperthyroidism patients were newly diagnosed, with disease duration under 2 months, and aged 18 to 65 years. Exclusion was applied to patients with uncontrolled infections, other autoimmune diseases, pregnancy or lactation. Diagnoses were established on the basis of clinical symptoms, serum thyroxine and TRAb, thyroid ultrasound, and orbital computed tomography. Blood from progressor patients was collected at the time of first diagnosis with hyperthyroidism, before any ophthalmopathy symptoms had appeared. PBMCs were separated from 10 ml of fresh peripheral blood using Ficoll-Paque density gradient centrifugation. Progressor patients were first diagnosed with Graves' hyperthyroidism and then developed ophthalmopathy during follow-up. Total RNA was extracted with Trizol reagent, and quality was checked on an Agilent 2100 Bioanalyzer. Paper-wide results and their limitations: Ophthalmopathy was separated from stable hyperthyroidism by a 13 V-J signature model, with around 90% sensitivity and 81% to 82% specificity obtained in cross-validation and 80%/75% obtained in testing. Sample size was not statistically predetermined, and investigators were not blinded to group allocation. Blood samples also contained most of the expanded thyroid clonotypes (frequency above 0.001), which suggests that blood repertoires may reflect thyroid immune responses. In validation, the model predicted progression to ophthalmopathy with over 60% sensitivity and around 72% specificity, a median of approximately 6.7 months before onset.

The TCR beta CDR3 regions were amplified from the RNA transcripts. For the first round of RT-PCR on the TCR CDR3, the HTBI primer set was used together with the Qiagen OneStep RT-PCR kit. The libraries were constructed in a second round of multiplex PCR and then size-selected and purified. Paired-end sequencing of the libraries was performed with 100 bp reads on an Illumina HiSeq2000. Under the source paper's analysis protocol: Raw data were processed with SOAPnuke, discarding reads with adapters, uncalled bases, mean Phred below 15, or no exact constant-primer or identifier match. COPE v1.2.5 was used to merge high-quality paired reads, and clonotypes were defined as unique nucleotide sequences. MiTCR v1.1 was used to align the clonotypes against IMGT TRBV, TRBD and TRBJ reference segments. Only V-J combinations with frequency above 0.0001, covering roughly 99% of repertoires, were analysed. A TCS score was defined as the ratio between F50 (clonal expansion) and ExV (chaos), using BLOSUM62-based TCRdist between CDR3 peptides within each V-J. Welch's t-statistics and random forest reduced approximately 520 V-J features to 10 to 15, which were used in a naive Bayes classifier (R e1071). TCRdb reprocessed the public reads (quality trimming at Q25 with fastp, clone calling with MiXCR) and kept in-frame beta chains. Every CDR3 protein is listed once, alongside the most common genes and DNA of its rows. The V and J calls come from TCRdb's annotation, not from the publication. The sample contains under 750,000 distinct CDR3 sequences, around 20% of them found a single time. Of the sample, around 15% falls within the top ten clones.

Notes on this clonotype: The specificity of this receptor is unknown. Base qualities were left out, and no much larger clone turns up one base away.

The CDR3 contains 14 residues, cysteine and phenylalanine counted. Only the CDR3 region is kept as DNA, spanning 42 bases read in frame from base 1. The germline V gene encodes CDR1 WNHNN and CDR2 SYGVQD (reference sequence). Clipping removes 5 bases from V and 5 bases from J, with 3 as the unmatched junction base count. The sequencing input was blood. This TCR was sampled from a woman aged 45-59 years with Graves' hyperthyroidism that later progressed to Graves' ophthalmopathy. The chain is made from TRBV10-1 and TRBJ2-2, with 9 bases matching TRBD1. The sequenced DNA is TGCGCCAGCAGTAAAGGGACAGGGACCGGGGAGCTGTTTTTT. Its product reads: CASSKGTGTGELFF.